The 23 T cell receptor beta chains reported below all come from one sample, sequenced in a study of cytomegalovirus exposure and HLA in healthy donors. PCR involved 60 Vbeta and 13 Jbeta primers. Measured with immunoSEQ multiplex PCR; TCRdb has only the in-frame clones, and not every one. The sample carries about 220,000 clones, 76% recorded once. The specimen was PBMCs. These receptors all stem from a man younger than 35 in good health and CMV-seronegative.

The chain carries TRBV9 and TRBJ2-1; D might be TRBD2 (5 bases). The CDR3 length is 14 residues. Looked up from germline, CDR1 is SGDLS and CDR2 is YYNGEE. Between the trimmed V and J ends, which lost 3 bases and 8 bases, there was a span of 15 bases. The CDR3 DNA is TGTGCCAGCAGCGCCCAGCAGGAGGCATATGAGCAGTTCTTC. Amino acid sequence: CASSAQQEAYEQFF.

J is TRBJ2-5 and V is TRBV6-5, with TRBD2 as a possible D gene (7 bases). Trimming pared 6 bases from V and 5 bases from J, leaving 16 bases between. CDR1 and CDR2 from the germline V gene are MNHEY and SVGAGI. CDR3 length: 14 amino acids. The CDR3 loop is CASRGGGGTETQYF. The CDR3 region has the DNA TGTGCCAGCAGGGGGGGAGGGGGGACGGAGACCCAGTACTTC.

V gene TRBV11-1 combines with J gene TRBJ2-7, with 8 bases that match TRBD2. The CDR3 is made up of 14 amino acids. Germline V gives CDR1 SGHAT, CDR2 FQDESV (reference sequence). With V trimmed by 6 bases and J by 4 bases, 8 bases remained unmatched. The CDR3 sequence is CASSPRGGRYEQYF. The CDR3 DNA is TGTGCCAGCAGTCCTCGGGGGGGCAGATACGAGCAGTACTTC.

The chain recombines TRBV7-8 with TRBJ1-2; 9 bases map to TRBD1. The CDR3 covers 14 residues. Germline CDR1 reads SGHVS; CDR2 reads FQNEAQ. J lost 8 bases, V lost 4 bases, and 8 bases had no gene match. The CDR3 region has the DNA TGTGCCAGCAGCTGGGGACAGGGAGGGTTAGGCTACACCTTC. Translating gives CASSWGQGGLGYTF.

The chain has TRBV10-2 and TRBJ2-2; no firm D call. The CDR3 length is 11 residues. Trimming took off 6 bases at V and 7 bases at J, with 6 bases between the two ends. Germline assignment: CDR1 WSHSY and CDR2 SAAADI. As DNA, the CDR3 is TGCGCCAGCAGAGCCTACGGGGAGCTGTTTTTT. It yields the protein CASRAYGELFF.

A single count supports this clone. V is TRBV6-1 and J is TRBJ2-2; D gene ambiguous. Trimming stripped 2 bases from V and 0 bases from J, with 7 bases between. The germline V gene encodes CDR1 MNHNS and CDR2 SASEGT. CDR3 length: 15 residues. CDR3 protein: CASSEWSTNTGELFF. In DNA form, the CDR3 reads TGTGCCAGCAGTGAATGGAGTACGAACACCGGGGAGCTGTTTTTT.

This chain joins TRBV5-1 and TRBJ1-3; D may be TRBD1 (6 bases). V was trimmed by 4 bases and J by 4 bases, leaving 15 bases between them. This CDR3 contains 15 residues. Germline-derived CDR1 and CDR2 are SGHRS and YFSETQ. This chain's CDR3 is CASSPVLQGGNTIYF. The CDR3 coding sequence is TGCGCCAGCAGCCCAGTGTTACAGGGCGGAAACACCATATATTTT.

The CDR3 DNA is TGTGCCAGTAGTATCCGACAGAACACTGAAGCTTTCTTT. Its protein is CASSIRQNTEAFF. The rearrangement joins TRBV19 to TRBJ1-1, with unresolved D. There are 13 residues in the CDR3. In germline, CDR1 is LNHDA, CDR2 SQIVND (reference sequence). The ends were cut back, 3 bases at V and 1 base at J, with 6 bases in the middle.

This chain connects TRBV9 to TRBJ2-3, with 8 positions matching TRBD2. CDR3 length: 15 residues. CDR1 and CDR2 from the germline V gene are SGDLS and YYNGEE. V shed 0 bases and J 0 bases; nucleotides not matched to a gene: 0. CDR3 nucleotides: TGTGCCAGCAGCGTAGTAGCGGGGAGCACAGATACGCAGTATTTT. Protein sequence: CASSVVAGSTDTQYF.

The CDR3 reads CASSEGAQPYEQYF. CDR3 nucleotide sequence: TGCGCCAGCAGTGAAGGGGCACAGCCCTACGAGCAGTACTTC. The chain joins TRBV10-1 to TRBJ2-7, with a possible D match to TRBD1 (5 bases). CDR1 is WNHNN and CDR2 is SYGVQD in the germline V gene (reference sequence). Trimming removed 3 bases from V and 2 bases from J, with 11 bases in between. This CDR3 comprises 14 residues.

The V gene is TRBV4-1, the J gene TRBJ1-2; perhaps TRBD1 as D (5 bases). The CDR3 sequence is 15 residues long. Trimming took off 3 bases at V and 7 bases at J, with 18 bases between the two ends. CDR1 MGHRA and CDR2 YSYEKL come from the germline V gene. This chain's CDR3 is CASSQEGVGLFGYTF. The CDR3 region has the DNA TGCGCCAGCAGCCAGGAGGGTGTGGGGCTTTTTGGCTACACCTTC.

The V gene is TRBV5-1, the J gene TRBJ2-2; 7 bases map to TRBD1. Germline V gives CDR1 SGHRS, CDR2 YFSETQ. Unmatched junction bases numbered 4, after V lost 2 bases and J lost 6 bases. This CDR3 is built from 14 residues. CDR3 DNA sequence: TGCGCCAGCAGCTTTAGGGGGCAGGCCGGGGAGCTGTTTTTT. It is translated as CASSFRGQAGELFF. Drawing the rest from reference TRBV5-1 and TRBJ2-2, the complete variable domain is KAGVTQTPRYLIKTRGQQVTLSCSPISGHRSVSWYQQTPGQGLQFLFEYFSETQRNKGNFPGRFSGRQFSNSRSEMNVSTLELGDSALYLCASSFRGQAGELFFGEGSRLTVL.

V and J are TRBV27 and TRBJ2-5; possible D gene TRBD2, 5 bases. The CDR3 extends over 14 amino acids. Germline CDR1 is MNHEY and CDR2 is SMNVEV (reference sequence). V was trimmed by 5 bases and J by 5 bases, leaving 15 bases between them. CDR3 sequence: CASSLDGGHETQYF. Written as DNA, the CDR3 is TGTGCCAGCAGTCTAGACGGCGGGCACGAGACCCAGTACTTC.

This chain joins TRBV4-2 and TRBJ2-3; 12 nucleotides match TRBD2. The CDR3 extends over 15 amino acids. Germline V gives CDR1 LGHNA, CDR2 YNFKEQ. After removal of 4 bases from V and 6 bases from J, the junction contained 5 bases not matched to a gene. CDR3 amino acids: CASSPSLAGGDTQYF. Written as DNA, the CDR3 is TGTGCCAGCAGCCCCAGCCTAGCGGGAGGGGATACGCAGTATTTT.

The CDR3 loop is CASSPSLAGTGELFF. In DNA form, the CDR3 reads TGTGCCAGCTCACCATCCCTAGCGGGCACCGGGGAGCTGTTTTTT. The chain uses TRBV18 and TRBJ2-2; 8 bases match TRBD2. CDR1 KGHSH and CDR2 LQKENI come from the germline V gene. The V and J ends lost 2 bases and 4 bases, in that order; junction bases with no gene match: 3. CDR3 length equals 15 residues. The full variable domain, completed using reference TRBV18 and TRBJ2-2, is NAGVMQNPRHLVRRRGQEARLRCSPMKGHSHVYWYRQLPEEGLKFMVYLQKENIIDESGMPKERFSAEFPKEGPSILRIQQVVRGDSAAYFCASSPSLAGTGELFFGEGSRLTVL.

The CDR3 DNA follows: TGTGCCAGCAGTCGGACAGGGGGCTCTGGAAACACCATATATTTT. Amino acids: CASSRTGGSGNTIYF. The chain is built from TRBV6-5 and TRBJ1-3; TRBD1 agrees at 10 bases. From germline, CDR1 is MNHEY and CDR2 SVGAGI. The junction had 1 base not matched to a gene; V was cut back by 5 bases and J by 0 bases. CDR3 length equals 15 residues.

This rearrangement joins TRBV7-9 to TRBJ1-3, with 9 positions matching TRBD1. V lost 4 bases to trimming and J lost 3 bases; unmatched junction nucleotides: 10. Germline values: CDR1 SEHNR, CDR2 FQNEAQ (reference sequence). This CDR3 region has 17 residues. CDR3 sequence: CASSYYPGTGIGNTIYF. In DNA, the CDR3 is TGTGCCAGCAGCTACTATCCCGGGACAGGGATTGGAAACACCATATATTTT.

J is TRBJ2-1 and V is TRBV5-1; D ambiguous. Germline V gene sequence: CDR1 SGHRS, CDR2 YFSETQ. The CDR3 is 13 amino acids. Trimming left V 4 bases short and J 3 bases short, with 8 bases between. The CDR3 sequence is CASSVGSYNEQFF. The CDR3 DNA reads TGCGCCAGCAGCGTGGGTAGCTACAATGAGCAGTTCTTC.

CDR3 sequence reads: CASSLVGGFTGELFF. The CDR3 region has the DNA TGTGCCAGCAGTTTAGTCGGGGGGTTCACCGGGGAGCTGTTTTTT. V is TRBV27 and J is TRBJ2-2, with TRBD2 matching over 7 bases. Germline assignment: CDR1 MNHEY and CDR2 SMNVEV (reference sequence). The CDR3 is 15 amino acids. The J segment lost 4 bases and the V segment lost 2 bases, leaving 4 bases of the junction unmatched.

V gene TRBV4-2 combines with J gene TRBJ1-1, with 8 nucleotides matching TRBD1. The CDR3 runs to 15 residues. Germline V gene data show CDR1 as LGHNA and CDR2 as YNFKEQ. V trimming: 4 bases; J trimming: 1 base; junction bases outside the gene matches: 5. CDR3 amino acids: CASSRQGTGNTEAFF. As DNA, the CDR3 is TGTGCCAGCAGCCGACAAGGGACAGGGAACACTGAAGCTTTCTTT.

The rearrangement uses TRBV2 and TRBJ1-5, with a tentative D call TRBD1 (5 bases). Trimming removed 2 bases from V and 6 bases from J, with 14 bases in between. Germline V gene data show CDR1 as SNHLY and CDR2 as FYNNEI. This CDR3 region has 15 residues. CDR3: CASSERAGEGQPQHF. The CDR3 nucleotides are TGTGCCAGCAGTGAAAGGGCGGGGGAAGGTCAGCCCCAGCATTTT.

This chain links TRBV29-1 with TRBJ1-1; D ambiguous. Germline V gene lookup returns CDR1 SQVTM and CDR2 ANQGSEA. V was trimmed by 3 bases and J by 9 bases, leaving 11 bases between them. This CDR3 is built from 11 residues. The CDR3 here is CSVEGSVQAFF. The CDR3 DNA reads TGCAGCGTTGAGGGGAGTGTTCAAGCTTTCTTT.

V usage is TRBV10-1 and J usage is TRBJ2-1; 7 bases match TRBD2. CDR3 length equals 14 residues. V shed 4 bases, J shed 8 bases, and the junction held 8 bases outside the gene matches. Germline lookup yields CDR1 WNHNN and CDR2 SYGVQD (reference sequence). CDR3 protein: CASSAAGALDEQFF. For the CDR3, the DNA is TGCGCCAGCAGTGCGGCGGGAGCATTGGATGAGCAGTTCTTC.